The 24 T cell receptor beta chains presented below share a single source sample, sequenced in a study of OX40 agonist ivuxolimab in advanced cancers. Data came from immunoSEQ multiplex PCR; TCRdb stores just in-frame clones and leaves some out. The sample has about 80,000 clones; more than 75% are singletons. Sample: CD4+ or CD8+ T cells sorted from blood, taken in a trial of the OX40 agonist ivuxolimab. The source is an adult with an advanced solid tumor such as melanoma, head and neck, liver or kidney cancer.

The rearrangement links TRBV6-6 to TRBJ2-7, with TRBD2 matching over 11 bases. This CDR3 is 13 amino acids long. The germline V gene has CDR1 MNHNY and CDR2 SVGAGI (reference sequence). Unmatched junction bases numbered 0, after V lost 2 bases and J lost 6 bases. The CDR3 DNA reads TGTGCCAGCAGTTACACTAGCGGGAGCGAGCAGTACTTC. It codes for CASSYTSGSEQYF.

V is TRBV27 and J is TRBJ2-2; D is uncertain. V lost 5 bases to trimming and J lost 4 bases, with 14 bases between them. There are 15 residues in the CDR3. Germline-derived CDR1 and CDR2 are MNHEY and SMNVEV (reference sequence). DNA of the CDR3: TGTGCCAGCAGTCGCGCCGGCGTGACCACCGGGGAGCTGTTTTTT. Amino acid sequence: CASSRAGVTTGELFF.

A single count supports this clone. This chain connects TRBV11-2 to TRBJ2-7; 7 bases align to TRBD1. The CDR3 runs to 13 residues. The germline V gene encodes CDR1 SGHAT and CDR2 FQNNGV. V was pared by 8 bases and J by 6 bases, with 10 bases of the junction left unmatched. CDR3 DNA: TGTGCCAGCGGGACGAGAGGGGGCGGCGAGCAGTACTTC. Amino acids: CASGTRGGGEQYF.

The chain uses TRBV7-2 and TRBJ2-6; D unclear. From germline, CDR1 is SGHTA and CDR2 FQGNSA. Trimming cost V 5 bases and J 0 bases, with 8 bases left between them. This CDR3 is 15 amino acids long. The DNA for the CDR3 is TGTGCCAGCAGCCGGACCCACTCTGGGGCCAACGTCCTGACTTTC. Its protein is CASSRTHSGANVLTF.

This clone was recorded once. The DNA for the CDR3 is TGTGCCAGCAGCGCCCGGCGGACAGGGTTGAGGAACACTGAAGCTTTCTTT. Translated: CASSARRTGLRNTEAFF. The rearrangement joins TRBV7-8 to TRBJ1-1; 8 bases match TRBD1. Germline CDR1 is SGHVS and CDR2 is FQNEAQ. The CDR3 contains 17 residues. Losses at the gene ends were 5 bases for V and 1 base for J; bases not matched to a gene: 12. Drawing the rest from reference TRBV7-8 and TRBJ1-1, the complete variable domain is GAGVSQSPRYKVAKRGQDVALRCDPISGHVSLFWYQQALGQGPEFLTYFQNEAQLDKSGLPSDRFFAERPEGSVSTLKIQRTQQEDSAVYLCASSARRTGLRNTEAFFGQGTRLTVV.

CDR3 nucleotide sequence: TGTGCCAGCAGCTTAGGAGACACTGGAGGCCACAATGAGCAGTTCTTC. Translated: CASSLGDTGGHNEQFF. The rearrangement joins TRBV7-2 to TRBJ2-1, with D possibly being TRBD2 (5 bases). CDR1 is SGHTA and CDR2 is FQGNSA in the germline V gene. Trimming cost V 1 base and J 5 bases, with 15 bases left between them. The CDR3 is 16 amino acids.

This sequence joins TRBV5-1 and TRBJ2-7, with TRBD1 matching 9 bases. Germline V gene lookup returns CDR1 SGHRS and CDR2 YFSETQ. There are 15 residues in the CDR3. Unmatched junction bases numbered 7, after V lost 1 base and J lost 5 bases. The CDR3 loop is CASSLPGQGANEQYF. CDR3 nucleotides: TGCGCCAGCAGCTTGCCGGGACAGGGAGCCAACGAGCAGTACTTC.

The rearrangement uses TRBV11-1 and TRBJ2-4; the D gene is possibly TRBD2 (6 bases). The V end was cut by 4 bases, the J end by 8 bases, with 18 bases between. The CDR3 totals 15 residues. Per the germline V gene, CDR1 is SGHAT and CDR2 is FQDESV (reference sequence). The CDR3 here is CASSSQTSMGDIQYF. The CDR3 DNA sequence: TGTGCCAGCAGCTCGCAGACTAGTATGGGTGACATTCAGTACTTC.

The rearrangement joins TRBV18 to TRBJ2-7; the D gene could be TRBD1 or TRBD2 (5 bases each). CDR1 KGHSH and CDR2 LQKENI come from the germline V gene. V was shortened by 3 bases and J by 3 bases, with 18 bases between the two germline ends. This CDR3 is 16 amino acids long. CDR3 sequence reads: CASSPQAGTGIYEQYF. As DNA, the CDR3 is TGTGCCAGCTCACCCCAAGCCGGGACGGGGATCTACGAGCAGTACTTC.

The chain employs TRBV7-6 and TRBJ2-7, with D perhaps matching TRBD1 or TRBD2 (5 bases each). V shed 4 bases and J shed 3 bases, with 19 bases lying between them. Germline V gives CDR1 SGHVS, CDR2 FNYEAQ. The CDR3 consists of 16 residues. The CDR3 protein is CASSSRLGSRGYEQYF. As DNA, the CDR3 is TGTGCCAGCAGCTCCCGTCTAGGGAGTAGGGGCTACGAGCAGTACTTC.

The table lists this clone with a few counts. The rearrangement uses TRBV18 and TRBJ1-2; D not certain. CDR3 length: 15 amino acids. V was pared by 4 bases and J by 8 bases, with 20 bases between. In germline, CDR1 is KGHSH, CDR2 LQKENI. CDR3 sequence: CASSLMDWGNQGYTF. Written as DNA, the CDR3 is TGTGCCAGCTCACTTATGGACTGGGGAAATCAGGGCTACACCTTC.

The V and J genes are TRBV19 and TRBJ2-5; either TRBD1 or TRBD2 may supply D (5 bases each). Germline CDR1 reads LNHDA; CDR2 reads SQIVND (reference sequence). This CDR3 contains 14 residues. The germline V and J ends were trimmed by 9 bases and 5 bases, with 19 bases remaining between them. The CDR3 sequence: CARKPGTPGETQYF. CDR3 DNA sequence: TGTGCCAGAAAGCCTGGGACCCCCGGCGAGACCCAGTACTTC.

The chain couples TRBV11-3 to TRBJ2-2, with D possibly being TRBD1 (5 bases). V lost 4 bases, J lost 4 bases, and 19 bases lay in between. The germline gives CDR1 SGHNT, CDR2 YENEEA. The CDR3 spans 17 residues. The chain's CDR3 is CASSYRGPGQGTGELFF. In DNA form, the CDR3 reads TGTGCCAGCAGCTACCGAGGCCCAGGGCAGGGCACCGGGGAGCTGTTTTTT.

The chain employs TRBV5-6 and TRBJ2-7; D may be TRBD2 (6 bases). The CDR3 spans 15 residues. Germline CDR1 is SGHDT and CDR2 is YYEEEE. V lost 4 bases and J 6 bases, leaving 20 bases between the germline ends. As DNA, the CDR3 is TGTGCCAGCAGCCCTCCCTGGCCGGGTAGCGGCGAGCAGTACTTC. Its protein product is CASSPPWPGSGEQYF.

CDR3 in amino acids: CASSASGQDYEQYF. CDR3 in DNA: TGTGCCAGCAGTGCTTCGGGACAGGACTACGAGCAGTACTTC. This chain uses TRBV6-1 with TRBJ2-7; 8 bases map to TRBD1. CDR1 and CDR2 from the germline V gene are MNHNS and SASEGT. The CDR3 contains 14 residues. V was pared by 4 bases and J by 3 bases, with 5 bases of the junction left unmatched.

This chain joins TRBV25-1 and TRBJ1-4, with D tentatively TRBD1 (5 bases). The CDR3 totals 14 residues. Germline CDR1 reads MGHDK; CDR2 reads SYGVNS. The V end was cut by 1 base, the J end by 6 bases, with 9 bases between. Here the CDR3 reads CASSEFGADEKLFF. DNA for the CDR3: TGTGCCAGCAGTGAATTTGGGGCCGATGAAAAACTGTTTTTT.

The V gene is TRBV5-1, the J gene TRBJ2-5; TRBD2 might be the D (6 bases). The CDR3 spans 15 residues. The germline gives CDR1 SGHRS, CDR2 YFSETQ. Between the trimmed V and J ends, which lost 0 bases and 5 bases, there was a span of 14 bases. The CDR3 DNA follows: TGCGCCAGCAGCTTGGGTGCAGCGGCGGGGGAGACCCAGTACTTC. Residues: CASSLGAAAGETQYF.

Regarding this clone: It is likely a read error, because the conserved phenylalanine at the end of the CDR3 is missing. This chain connects TRBV6-5 to TRBJ1-3; weak D call: TRBD1 (5 bases). The CDR3 contains 14 residues. Trimming cost V 6 bases and J 3 bases, with 12 bases left between them. The germline V gene has CDR1 MNHEY and CDR2 SVGAGI. The CDR3 protein is CASRVGAGGNTIYL. The CDR3 region has the DNA TGTGCCAGCAGAGTAGGGGCTGGTGGAAACACCATATATCTT.

This clone was observed a single time. The chain employs TRBV2 and TRBJ2-7, with TRBD2 identical over 8 bases. The ends lost 5 bases at V and 2 bases at J; junction bases unmatched: 5. The CDR3 is 14 amino acids. Germline V gene lookup returns CDR1 SNHLY and CDR2 FYNNEI. The DNA for the CDR3 is TGTGCCAGCAGTTCCGAAGCGGGAGCCTACGAGCAGTACTTC. This codes for CASSSEAGAYEQYF.

The V call is TRBV2, the J call TRBJ2-7; TRBD1 matches at 8 bases. The trim removed 5 bases at V and 4 bases at J, leaving 4 bases unmatched. Germline loops: CDR1 SNHLY, CDR2 FYNNEI. CDR3 length equals 13 residues. CDR3 sequence (DNA): TGTGCCAGCAGTTGGACAGGGCGATACGAGCAGTACTTC. As protein: CASSWTGRYEQYF.

The chain employs TRBV2 and TRBJ2-6; D gene ambiguous. Trimming shortened V by 5 bases and J by 2 bases, and 1 base separated the two germline ends. Germline lookup yields CDR1 SNHLY and CDR2 FYNNEI. The CDR3 extends over 12 amino acids. As DNA, the CDR3 is TGTGCCAGCAGTCCTGGGGCCAACGTCCTGACTTTC. Protein sequence: CASSPGANVLTF.

This chain joins TRBV28 and TRBJ1-2; 8 bases are a match to TRBD1. V was clipped by 7 bases and J by 2 bases; unmatched bases: 12. The germline V gene has CDR1 MDHEN and CDR2 SYDVKM. This CDR3 is 16 amino acids long. In DNA, the CDR3 is TGTGCCAGCATTGACAGGGGAAGAAGGGAAAACTATGGCTACACCTTC. Translating gives CASIDRGRRENYGYTF.

This clone was seen once. The rearrangement links TRBV5-1 to TRBJ2-7; TRBD2 matches 12 bases. Trimming cost V 4 bases and J 3 bases; bases outside gene matches: 5. This CDR3 contains 15 residues. CDR1 and CDR2 from the germline V gene are SGHRS and YFSETQ. The CDR3 protein is CASSTGTSGFYEQYF. CDR3 DNA: TGCGCCAGCAGCACCGGGACTAGCGGGTTCTACGAGCAGTACTTC.

The chain recombines TRBV5-1 with TRBJ1-2; 10 nucleotides match TRBD1. With V trimmed by 5 bases and J by 6 bases, 7 bases remained unmatched. The CDR3 is made up of 14 amino acids. Germline CDR1 and CDR2: SGHRS and YFSETQ. CDR3 region: CASSFDRGRDGYTF. The CDR3, as DNA: TGCGCCAGCAGTTTTGACAGGGGGCGGGATGGCTACACCTTC. The full variable domain, completed using reference TRBV5-1 and TRBJ1-2, is KAGVTQTPRYLIKTRGQQVTLSCSPISGHRSVSWYQQTPGQGLQFLFEYFSETQRNKGNFPGRFSGRQFSNSRSEMNVSTLELGDSALYLCASSFDRGRDGYTFGSGTRLTVV.